The 5 T cell receptor beta chains listed next were all sequenced from one sample in a study of response to subunit inactivated influenza vaccine (dated by TCRdb to 2016 to 2018). The library relied on RT-PCR. The instrument was an Illumina HiSeq 2500. TCRdb handled the public reads itself, with Q25 trimming in fastp and clone calling in MiXCR, and kept productive beta chains. Duplicate CDR3 protein sequences are folded into a single record with the most common DNA and genes. The sample includes 650,000 to 850,000 distinct CDR3 sequences, with about 14% observed a single time. Together, the top ten hold roughly 6.4% of the sample. The source material was PBMCs from blood, sampled 14 to 15 days before vaccination. The receptors come from a man aged 50-60 years who received an inactivated influenza vaccine. Donor details come from another sample of the same person, matched by shared clones.

This rearrangement joins TRBV28 to TRBJ2-7, with D perhaps assigned TRBD1 or TRBD2 (5 bases each). Germline-derived CDR1 and CDR2 are MDHEN and SYDVKM. This CDR3 region has 16 residues. The V end was cut by 4 bases, the J end by 2 bases, with 18 bases between. The CDR3 DNA reads TGTGCCAGCAGTTCACCCGGGGCCACACCTCCCTACGAGCAGTACTTC. Protein product: CASSSPGATPPYEQYF.

This clonotype has just a few counts. The rearrangement links TRBV12-3 or TRBV12-4 to TRBJ1-1; D unresolved. This CDR3 comprises 14 residues. V was cut by 1 base and J by 1 base, with 7 bases left in between. CDR3 region: CASSLDWANTEAFF. DNA for the CDR3: TGTGCCAGCAGTTTAGATTGGGCGAACACTGAAGCTTTCTTT.

This clonotype was seen a few times. The J gene is TRBJ2-2, the V gene TRBV12-3 or TRBV12-4; D unclear. The CDR3 spans 13 residues. Between the trimmed V and J ends, which lost 3 bases and 6 bases, there was a span of 8 bases. CDR3 protein: CASSFSASGELFF. CDR3 sequence (DNA): TGTGCCAGCAGTTTTTCGGCTTCCGGGGAGCTGTTTTTT.

V gene TRBV9 combines with J gene TRBJ1-4; possibly TRBD1 for D (5 bases). The V gene's germline CDR1 is SGDLS and CDR2 YYNGEE. The CDR3 has 13 amino acids. V shed 0 bases and J shed 10 bases, with 10 bases lying between them. CDR3 coding DNA: TGTGCCAGCAGCGTAGGGGACGCCGGAAAACTGTTTTTT. Translation gives CASSVGDAGKLFF.

J is TRBJ2-5 and V is TRBV19; no firm D call. Germline V CDR1 and CDR2: LNHDA, SQIVND (reference sequence). This CDR3 is built from 15 residues. Trimming left V 1 base short and J 3 bases short, with 12 bases between. In DNA, the CDR3 is TGTGCCAGTAGTATAGCGTCTAGATCGGAAGAGACCCAGTACTTC. As protein: CASSIASRSEETQYF.